This entry concerns a single T cell receptor beta chain. Its antigen is currently unknown. TCRdb's copy holds only in-frame clones and misses some; the assay was immunoSEQ multiplex PCR. The sample holds about 33,000 clones, over 75% seen once. The sample is drawn from a study of T cells in localized non-small cell lung cancer. The study, taken as a whole, reports: Peak T cell clonality was found in uninvolved adjacent lung, exceeding tumor. Overall survival was longer when the density of T cells in the blood was higher. There were a median 57 of the top 100 tumor clones appearing in adjacent lung.

The sequencing here drew on peripheral blood, taken before any cancer treatment. The source of this sequence is a male donor older than 55 with stage III squamous cell lung carcinoma.

In nucleotides, the CDR3 is TGTGCCAGCAGCCCAGGACTAGCGGGGGACATAGAGACCCAGTACTTC. It specifies CASSPGLAGDIETQYF. The gene calls are TRBV7-8 and TRBJ2-5, with TRBD2 matching over 13 bases. J lost 4 bases, V lost 5 bases, and 7 bases had no gene match. CDR1 is SGHVS, CDR2 FQNEAQ, per germline. The CDR3 length is 16 residues.